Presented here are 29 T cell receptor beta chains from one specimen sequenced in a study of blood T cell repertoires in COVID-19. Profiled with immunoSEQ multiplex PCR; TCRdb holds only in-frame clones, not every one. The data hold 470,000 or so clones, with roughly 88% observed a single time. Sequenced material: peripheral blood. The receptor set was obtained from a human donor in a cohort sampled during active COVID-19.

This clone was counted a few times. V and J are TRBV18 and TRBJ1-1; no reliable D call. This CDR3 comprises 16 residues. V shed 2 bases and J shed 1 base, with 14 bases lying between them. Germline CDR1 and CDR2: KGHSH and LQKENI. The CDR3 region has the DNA TGTGCCAGCTCACCATGGAGTGGCGGGCCGAACACTGAAGCTTTCTTT. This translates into CASSPWSGGPNTEAFF.

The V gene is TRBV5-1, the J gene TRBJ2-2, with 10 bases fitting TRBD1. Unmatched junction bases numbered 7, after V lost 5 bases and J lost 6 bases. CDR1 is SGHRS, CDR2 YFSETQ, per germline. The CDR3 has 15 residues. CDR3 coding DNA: TGCGCCAGCAGTACCGGGACAGGGGATCCCGGGGAGCTGTTTTTT. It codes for CASSTGTGDPGELFF.

CDR3 amino acids: CASGGTEDEKLFF. The CDR3 region has the DNA TGTGCCAGCGGTGGGACAGAAGATGAAAAACTGTTTTTT. The V call is TRBV5-4, the J call TRBJ1-4; 7 bases are shared with TRBD1. The CDR3 spans 13 residues. With V trimmed by 7 bases and J by 6 bases, 6 bases remained unmatched. The V gene's germline CDR1 is SGHNT and CDR2 YYREEE (reference sequence).

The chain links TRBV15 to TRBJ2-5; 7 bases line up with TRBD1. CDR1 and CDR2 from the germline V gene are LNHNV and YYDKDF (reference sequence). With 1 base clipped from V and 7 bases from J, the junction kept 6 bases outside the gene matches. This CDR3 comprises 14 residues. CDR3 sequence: CATSRALTGMTQYF. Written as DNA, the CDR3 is TGTGCCACCAGCAGAGCCTTGACAGGGATGACCCAGTACTTC.

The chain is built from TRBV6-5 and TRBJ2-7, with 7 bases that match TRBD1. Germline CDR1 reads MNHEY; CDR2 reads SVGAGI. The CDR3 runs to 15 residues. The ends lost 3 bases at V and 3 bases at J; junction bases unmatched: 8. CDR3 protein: CASSYSRGRNYEQYF. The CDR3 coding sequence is TGTGCCAGCAGTTATTCCAGGGGGAGAAACTACGAGCAGTACTTC.

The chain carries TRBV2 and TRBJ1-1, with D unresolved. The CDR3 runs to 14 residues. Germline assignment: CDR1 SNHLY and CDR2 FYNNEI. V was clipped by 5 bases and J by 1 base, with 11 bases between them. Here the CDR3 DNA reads TGTGCCAGCAGTTTGCGGGGAAGGAACACTGAAGCTTTCTTT. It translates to CASSLRGRNTEAFF.

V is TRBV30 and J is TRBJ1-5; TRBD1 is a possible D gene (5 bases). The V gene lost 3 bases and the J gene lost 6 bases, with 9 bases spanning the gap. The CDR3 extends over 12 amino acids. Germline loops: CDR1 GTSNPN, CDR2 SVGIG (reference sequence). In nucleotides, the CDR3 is TGTGCCTGGAGCAGGGATAGTCAGCCCCAGCATTTT. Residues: CAWSRDSQPQHF.

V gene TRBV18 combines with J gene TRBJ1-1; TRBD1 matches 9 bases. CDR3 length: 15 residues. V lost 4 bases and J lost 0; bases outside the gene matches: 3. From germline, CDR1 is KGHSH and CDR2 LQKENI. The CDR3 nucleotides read TGTGCCAGCTCACTCGACAGGGGGATGAACACTGAAGCTTTCTTT. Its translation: CASSLDRGMNTEAFF. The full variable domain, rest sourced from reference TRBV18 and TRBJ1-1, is NAGVMQNPRHLVRRRGQEARLRCSPMKGHSHVYWYRQLPEEGLKFMVYLQKENIIDESGMPKERFSAEFPKEGPSILRIQQVVRGDSAAYFCASSLDRGMNTEAFFGQGTRLTVV.

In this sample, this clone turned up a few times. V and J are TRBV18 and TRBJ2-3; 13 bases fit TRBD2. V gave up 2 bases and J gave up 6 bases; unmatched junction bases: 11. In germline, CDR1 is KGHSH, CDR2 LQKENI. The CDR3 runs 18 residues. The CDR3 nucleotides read TGTGCCAGCTCACCATCGTGGACTAGCGGGAGTCCCCAGGATACGCAGTATTTT. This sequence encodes CASSPSWTSGSPQDTQYF.

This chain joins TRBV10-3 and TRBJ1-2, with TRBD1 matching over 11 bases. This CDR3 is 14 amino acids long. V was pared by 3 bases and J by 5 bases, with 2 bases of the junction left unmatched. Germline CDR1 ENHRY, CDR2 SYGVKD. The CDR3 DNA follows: TGTGCCATCAGTGAAGGGACAGGGGGTTATGGCTACACCTTC. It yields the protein CAISEGTGGYGYTF.

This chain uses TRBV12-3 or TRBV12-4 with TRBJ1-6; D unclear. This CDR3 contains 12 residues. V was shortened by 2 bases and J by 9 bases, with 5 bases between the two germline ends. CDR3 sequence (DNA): TGTGCCAGCAGTTTAACTAGTTCACCCCTCCACTTT. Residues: CASSLTSSPLHF.

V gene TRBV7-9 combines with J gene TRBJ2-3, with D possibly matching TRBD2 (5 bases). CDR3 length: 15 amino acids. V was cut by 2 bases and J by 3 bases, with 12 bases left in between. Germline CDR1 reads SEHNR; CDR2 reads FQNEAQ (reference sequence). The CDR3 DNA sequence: TGTGCCAGCAGCTTAAAGCGGATGGGGACAGATACGCAGTATTTT. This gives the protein CASSLKRMGTDTQYF.

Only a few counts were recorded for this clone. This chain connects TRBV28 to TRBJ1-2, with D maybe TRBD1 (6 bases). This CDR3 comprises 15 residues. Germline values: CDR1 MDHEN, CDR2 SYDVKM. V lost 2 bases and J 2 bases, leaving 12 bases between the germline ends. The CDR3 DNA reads TGTGCCAGCAGTTTAGGAGGTACAGGGAACTATGGCTACACCTTC. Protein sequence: CASSLGGTGNYGYTF.

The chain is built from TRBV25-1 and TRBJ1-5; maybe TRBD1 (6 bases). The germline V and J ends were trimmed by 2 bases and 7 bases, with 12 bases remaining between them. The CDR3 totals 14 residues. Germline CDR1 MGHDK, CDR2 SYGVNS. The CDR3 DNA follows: TGTGCCAGCAGTGAAGCAGGGGAGTACCAGCCCCAGCATTTT. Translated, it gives CASSEAGEYQPQHF.

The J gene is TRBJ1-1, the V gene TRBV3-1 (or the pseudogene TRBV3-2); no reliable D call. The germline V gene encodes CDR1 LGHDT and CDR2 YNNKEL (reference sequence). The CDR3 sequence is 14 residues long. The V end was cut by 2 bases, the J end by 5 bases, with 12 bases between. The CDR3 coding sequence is TGTGCCAGCAGCCAACAACCGGGGAGGACTGAAGCTTTCTTT. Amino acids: CASSQQPGRTEAFF.

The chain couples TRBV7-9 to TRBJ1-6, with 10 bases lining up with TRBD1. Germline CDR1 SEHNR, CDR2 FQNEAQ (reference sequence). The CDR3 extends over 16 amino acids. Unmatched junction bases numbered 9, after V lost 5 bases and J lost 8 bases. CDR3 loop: CASSPTTGGGYSPLHF. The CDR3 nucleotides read TGTGCCAGCAGCCCTACGACAGGGGGCGGGTATTCACCCCTCCACTTT.

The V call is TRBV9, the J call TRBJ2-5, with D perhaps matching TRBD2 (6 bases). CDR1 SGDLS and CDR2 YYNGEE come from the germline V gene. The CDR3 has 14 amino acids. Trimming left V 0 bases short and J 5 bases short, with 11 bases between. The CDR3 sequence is CASSVDQGGETQYF. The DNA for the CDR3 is TGTGCCAGCAGCGTAGACCAGGGAGGCGAGACCCAGTACTTC.

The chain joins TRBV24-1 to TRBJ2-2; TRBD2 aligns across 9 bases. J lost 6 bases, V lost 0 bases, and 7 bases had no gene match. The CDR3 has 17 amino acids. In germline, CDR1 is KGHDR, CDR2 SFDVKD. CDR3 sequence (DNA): TGTGCCACCAGTGATTTGCAGCGCGGGAGGGCAGCCGGGGAGCTGTTTTTT. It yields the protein CATSDLQRGRAAGELFF.

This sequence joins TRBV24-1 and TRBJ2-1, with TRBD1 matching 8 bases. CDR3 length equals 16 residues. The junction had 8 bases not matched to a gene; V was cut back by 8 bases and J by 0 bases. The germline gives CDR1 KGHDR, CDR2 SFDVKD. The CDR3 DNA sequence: TGTGCCACCAACCAGGGGGCCGGAGGCTCCTACAATGAGCAGTTCTTC. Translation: CATNQGAGGSYNEQFF.

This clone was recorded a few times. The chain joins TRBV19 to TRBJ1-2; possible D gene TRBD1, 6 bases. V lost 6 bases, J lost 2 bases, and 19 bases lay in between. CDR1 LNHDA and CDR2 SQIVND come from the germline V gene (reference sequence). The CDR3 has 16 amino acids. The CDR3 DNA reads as TGTGCCAGTAGGCAGCAGGGGATCCCTCTAAACTATGGCTACACCTTC. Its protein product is CASRQQGIPLNYGYTF.

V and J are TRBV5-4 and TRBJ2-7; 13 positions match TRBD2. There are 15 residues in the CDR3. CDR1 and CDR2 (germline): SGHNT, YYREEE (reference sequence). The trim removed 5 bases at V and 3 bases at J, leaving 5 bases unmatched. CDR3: CASSSRTSGSYEQYF. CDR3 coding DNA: TGTGCCAGCAGTTCCAGGACTAGCGGGAGCTACGAGCAGTACTTC.

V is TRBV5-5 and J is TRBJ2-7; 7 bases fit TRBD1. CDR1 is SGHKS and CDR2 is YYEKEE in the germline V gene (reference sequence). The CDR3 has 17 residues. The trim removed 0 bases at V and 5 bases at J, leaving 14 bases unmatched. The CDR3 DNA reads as TGTGCCAGCAGCTTGGCCGGTACAGGGGATGATTCCCACGAGCAGTACTTC. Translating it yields CASSLAGTGDDSHEQYF.

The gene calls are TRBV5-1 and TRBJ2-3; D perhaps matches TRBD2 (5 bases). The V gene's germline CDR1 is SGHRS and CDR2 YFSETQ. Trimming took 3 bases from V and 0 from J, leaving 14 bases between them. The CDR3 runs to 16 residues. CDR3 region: CASSWRTASSTDTQYF. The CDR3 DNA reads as TGCGCCAGCAGCTGGAGGACGGCCTCTAGCACAGATACGCAGTATTTT.

The DNA for the CDR3 is TGTGCCAGCAGCTTTCTCTCCGGGACTAGAAACAATGAGCAGTTCTTC. Its protein product is CASSFLSGTRNNEQFF. This chain links TRBV7-8 with TRBJ2-1; 8 bases agree with TRBD2. This CDR3 has 16 residues. The V and J ends lost 3 bases and 5 bases, in that order; junction bases with no gene match: 9. Looked up from germline, CDR1 is SGHVS and CDR2 is FQNEAQ.

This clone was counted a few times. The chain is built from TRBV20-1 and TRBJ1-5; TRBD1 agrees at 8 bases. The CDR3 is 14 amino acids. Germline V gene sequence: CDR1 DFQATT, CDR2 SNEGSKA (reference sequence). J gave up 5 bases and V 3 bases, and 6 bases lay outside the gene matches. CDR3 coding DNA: TGCAGTGCTAGTGTCAGGGGGCACGATCAGCCCCAGCATTTT. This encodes CSASVRGHDQPQHF.

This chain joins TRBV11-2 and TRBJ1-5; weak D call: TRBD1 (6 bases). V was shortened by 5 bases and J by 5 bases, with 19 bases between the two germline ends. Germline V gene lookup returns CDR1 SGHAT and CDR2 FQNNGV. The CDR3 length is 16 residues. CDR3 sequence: CASSLGSQGSYQPQHF. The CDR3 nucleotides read TGTGCCAGCAGCCTAGGATCGCAGGGGTCCTATCAGCCCCAGCATTTT. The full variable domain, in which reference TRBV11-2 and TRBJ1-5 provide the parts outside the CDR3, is EAGVAQSPRYKIIEKRQSVAFWCNPISGHATLYWYQQILGQGPKLLIQFQNNGVVDDSQLPKDRFSAERLKGVDSTLKIQPAKLEDSAVYLCASSLGSQGSYQPQHFGDGTRLSIL.

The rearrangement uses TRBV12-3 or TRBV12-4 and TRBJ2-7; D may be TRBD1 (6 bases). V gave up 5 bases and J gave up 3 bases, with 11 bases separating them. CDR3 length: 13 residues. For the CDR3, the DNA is TGTGCCAGCAGTCGCGGACAGCTCTACGAGCAGTACTTC. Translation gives CASSRGQLYEQYF.

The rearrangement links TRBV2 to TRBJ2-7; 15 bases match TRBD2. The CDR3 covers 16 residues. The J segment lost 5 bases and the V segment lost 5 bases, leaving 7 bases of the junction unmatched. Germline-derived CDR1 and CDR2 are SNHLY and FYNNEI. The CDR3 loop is CASSWTSGRVPNEQYF. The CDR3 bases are TGTGCCAGCAGTTGGACTAGCGGGAGGGTCCCCAACGAGCAGTACTTC.

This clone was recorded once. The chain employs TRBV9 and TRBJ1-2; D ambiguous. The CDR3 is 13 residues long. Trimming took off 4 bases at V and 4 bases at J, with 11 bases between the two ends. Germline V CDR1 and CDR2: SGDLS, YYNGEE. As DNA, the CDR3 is TGTGCCAGCAGCCAGGCACCAGCCTATGGCTACACCTTC. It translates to CASSQAPAYGYTF.